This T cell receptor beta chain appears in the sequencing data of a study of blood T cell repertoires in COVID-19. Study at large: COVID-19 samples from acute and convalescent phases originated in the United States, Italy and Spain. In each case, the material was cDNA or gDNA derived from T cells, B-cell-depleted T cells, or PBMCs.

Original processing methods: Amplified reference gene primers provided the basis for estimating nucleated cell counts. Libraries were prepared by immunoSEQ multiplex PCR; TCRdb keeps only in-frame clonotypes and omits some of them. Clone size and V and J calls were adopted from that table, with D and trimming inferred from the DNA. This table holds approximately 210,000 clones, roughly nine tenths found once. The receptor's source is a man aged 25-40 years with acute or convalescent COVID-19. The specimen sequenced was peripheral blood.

The CDR3 loop reads CASSSAVYGYTF. CDR3 nucleotide sequence: TGTGCCAGCAGTTCCGCGGTCTATGGCTACACCTTC. This rearrangement joins TRBV12-3 or TRBV12-4 to TRBJ1-2; D is undetermined. V dropped 4 bases and J dropped 4 bases, with 7 bases sitting between them. The CDR3 sequence is 12 residues long.